This TCR beta chain comes out of a study of patients and donors after allogeneic stem cell transplantation. TCRdb re-called the RT-PCR reads through MiXCR, storing one row per CDR3 protein. The sample has 900,000 to 1,000,000 distinct CDR3 sequences, roughly 18% seen once; the top ten hold around 6%. This TCR was recovered from a human donor who was either an allogeneic HSCT recipient or a stem cell or donor lymphocyte infusion donor (not recorded which). It is not recorded whose cells these are; they may come from a transplant donor. Sequencing was carried out using blood, either unsorted or a sorted T cell fraction (not recorded which).

CDR3 DNA: TGTGCCAGCAGCCCCCGGGGGCTCGAGCAGTACTTC. This codes for CASSPRGLEQYF. This chain links TRBV7-9 with TRBJ2-7; the D call may be TRBD1 or TRBD2 (6 bases each). Germline assignment: CDR1 SEHNR and CDR2 FQNEAQ (reference sequence). The V end lost 5 bases, the J end lost 6 bases, and 11 bases lay between the germline ends. This CDR3 has 12 residues.